Following are 21 T cell receptor beta chains from one sample sequenced in a study of T cell repertoires in cytomegalovirus infection. A single record per CDR3 protein comes from TCRdb applying MiXCR to the reads. Among approximately 110,000 distinct CDR3 sequences listed, approximately 45% were seen once. These receptors are not linked to any known antigen. The input for sequencing was CD8+ T cells from cultured PBMCs, taken from culture after CMV antigen stimulation. The receptors derive from a human donor in good health (CMV status not recorded). Some clones in this sample may be carry-over from other donors' samples.

The chain couples TRBV7-3 to TRBJ2-7; no definite D call. CDR3 size: 12 residues. Germline CDR1 reads SGHTA; CDR2 reads FQGTGA. Trimming stripped 5 bases from V and 6 bases from J, with 11 bases between. CDR3 in DNA: TGTGCCAGCAGCCAGATTCCTCCCGAGCAGTACTTC. It specifies CASSQIPPEQYF.

The V gene is TRBV7-8, the J gene TRBJ2-1; 8 bases are shared with TRBD2. The trim removed 3 bases at V and 7 bases at J, leaving 11 bases unmatched. The CDR3 runs 16 residues. The germline V gene has CDR1 SGHVS and CDR2 FQNEAQ. CDR3 protein: CASSFWSGGAGNEQFF. The CDR3 coding sequence is TGTGCCAGCAGCTTTTGGTCGGGGGGGGCAGGTAATGAGCAGTTCTTC.

The chain is built from TRBV11-2 and TRBJ2-1, with 10 bases aligning to TRBD1. CDR1 and CDR2 from the germline V gene are SGHAT and FQNNGV. V was clipped by 4 bases and J by 10 bases; unmatched bases: 7. This CDR3 is built from 14 residues. Here the CDR3 DNA reads TGTGCCAGCAGCTCCGGGACAGGGGAGCGAGAGCAGTTCTTC. This gives the protein CASSSGTGEREQFF.

This clonotype was seen at least ten times. DNA of the CDR3: TGTGCCAGCAGTTACGGGCGGAATCAGCCCCAGCATTTT. This codes for CASSYGRNQPQHF. The V and J genes are TRBV6-5 and TRBJ1-5; D not certain. The CDR3 totals 13 residues. V lost 2 bases and J lost 4, with 6 bases in between. Germline lookup yields CDR1 MNHEY and CDR2 SVGAGI.

This clonotype was seen many times. The rearrangement uses TRBV4-1 and TRBJ2-5; 11 bases align to TRBD2. The V gene's germline CDR1 is MGHRA and CDR2 YSYEKL. V lost 3 bases and J lost 4; bases outside the gene matches: 7. The CDR3 spans 16 residues. CDR3 nucleotide sequence: TGCGCCAGCAGCCAGGACCTAGGACTAGCGGGAGAGACCCAGTACTTC. This encodes CASSQDLGLAGETQYF.

This clonotype was seen only once. The genes are TRBV6-5 and TRBJ1-1, with 7 bases matching TRBD1. From germline, CDR1 is MNHEY and CDR2 SVGAGI. This CDR3 is built from 13 residues. J lost 7 bases, V lost 6 bases, and 8 bases had no gene match. The CDR3 sequence is CASSRTDRDEAFF. Written as DNA, the CDR3 is TGTGCCAGCAGCCGGACCGACAGGGATGAAGCTTTCTTT.

The J gene is TRBJ2-1, the V gene TRBV2, with 10 bases that match TRBD2. CDR1 is SNHLY, CDR2 FYNNEI, per germline. The CDR3 totals 15 residues. Germline trimming cut 5 bases from V and 4 bases from J; bases unmatched to any gene: 5. In nucleotides, the CDR3 is TGTGCCAGCAGTCCCGGGACTAGCGTATACAATGAGCAGTTCTTC. Protein: CASSPGTSVYNEQFF.

V and J are TRBV24-1 and TRBJ1-5; D unresolved. Germline CDR1 is KGHDR and CDR2 is SFDVKD. V lost 4 bases and J lost 0, with 6 bases in between. The CDR3 has 14 residues. DNA for the CDR3: TGTGCCACCAGTGAGAACTATAGCAATCAGCCCCAGCATTTT. Encoded protein: CATSENYSNQPQHF.

This clonotype was recorded many times. The chain is built from TRBV7-2 and TRBJ1-1; 10 nucleotides agree with TRBD1. V lost 2 bases, J lost 12 bases, and 6 bases stayed unmatched. The germline V gene has CDR1 SGHTA and CDR2 FQGNSA. This CDR3 has 13 amino acids. CDR3 DNA: TGTGCCAGCAGCTTACTCGGGACAGGGGAAACTTTCTTT. Translated, it gives CASSLLGTGETFF.

The chain has TRBV11-2 and TRBJ1-1; the D is unclear. CDR1 is SGHAT and CDR2 is FQNNGV in the germline V gene. There are 15 residues in the CDR3. V was trimmed by 2 bases and J by 0 bases, leaving 10 bases between them. As DNA, the CDR3 is TGTGCCAGCAGCTTATACGGGGAGATGAACACTGAAGCTTTCTTT. It encodes CASSLYGEMNTEAFF.

This clonotype was seen repeatedly, ten times or more. V is TRBV20-1 and J is TRBJ1-1, with 10 bases that match TRBD1. Germline V lookup: CDR1 DFQATT, CDR2 SNEGSKA (reference sequence). V was clipped by 7 bases and J by 0 bases; unmatched bases: 11. The CDR3 length is 16 residues. This CDR3 reads CSVKTGGLIMNTEAFF. The CDR3 nucleotides are TGCAGTGTTAAGACAGGGGGCCTCATTATGAACACTGAAGCTTTCTTT.

This clonotype was detected a few times. The rearrangement uses TRBV27 and TRBJ2-7; 9 nucleotides agree with TRBD1. The germline V gene has CDR1 MNHEY and CDR2 SMNVEV (reference sequence). This CDR3 has 15 residues. V shed 5 bases and J 3 bases; nucleotides not matched to a gene: 8. This chain's CDR3 is CASSDWTGDFYEQYF. CDR3 nucleotide sequence: TGTGCCAGCAGTGATTGGACAGGGGATTTCTACGAGCAGTACTTC.

This chain connects TRBV7-6 to TRBJ2-1, with 9 positions matching TRBD1. The junction had 6 bases not matched to a gene; V was cut back by 4 bases and J by 5 bases. Germline CDR1 SGHVS, CDR2 FNYEAQ. The CDR3 is 15 amino acids. The CDR3 bases are TGTGCCAGCAGCTCCGGGACAGGGTTCGACAATGAGCAGTTCTTC. This codes for CASSSGTGFDNEQFF.

V is TRBV7-3 and J is TRBJ2-1; TRBD1 might be the D (5 bases). The CDR3 sequence is 15 residues long. V lost 5 bases, J lost 2 bases, and 13 bases lay in between. The germline V gene encodes CDR1 SGHTA and CDR2 FQGTGA. The CDR3 is CASSPTVSPYNEQFF. The CDR3, as DNA: TGTGCCAGCAGCCCGACAGTAAGCCCCTACAATGAGCAGTTCTTC. Full variable domain (missing parts from reference TRBV7-3 and TRBJ2-1): GAGVSQTPSNKVTEKGKYVELRCDPISGHTALYWYRQSLGQGPEFLIYFQGTGAADDSGLPNDRFFAVRPEGSVSTLKIQRTERGDSAVYLCASSPTVSPYNEQFFGPGTRLTVL.

V usage is TRBV7-6 and J usage is TRBJ2-1; D possibly corresponds to TRBD1 (5 bases). The germline V gene encodes CDR1 SGHVS and CDR2 FNYEAQ. This CDR3 spans 16 amino acids. The V end lost 5 bases, the J end lost 2 bases, and 16 bases lay between the germline ends. CDR3: CASSPKGSGTYNEQFF. For the CDR3, the DNA is TGTGCCAGCAGCCCAAAGGGGTCGGGCACCTACAATGAGCAGTTCTTC.

The chain recombines TRBV15 with TRBJ1-4, with D hard to call. The V end was cut by 4 bases, the J end by 7 bases, with 13 bases between. Germline V gene data show CDR1 as LNHNV and CDR2 as YYDKDF (reference sequence). The CDR3 covers 14 residues. The CDR3 sequence is CATSKSPGGEKLFF. CDR3 in DNA: TGTGCCACCAGCAAATCGCCAGGCGGTGAAAAACTGTTTTTT.

V is TRBV3-1 and J is TRBJ2-6; D unresolved. Germline-derived CDR1 and CDR2 are LGHDT and YNNKEL (reference sequence). Trimming removed 5 bases at V and 1 base at J, with 3 bases between. There are 13 residues in the CDR3. The CDR3 loop is CASSNSGANVLTF. CDR3 sequence (DNA): TGTGCCAGCAGCAATTCTGGGGCCAACGTCCTGACTTTC.

This clonotype was observed once. The rearrangement uses TRBV27 and TRBJ2-5, with TRBD2 matching over 11 bases. Germline-derived CDR1 and CDR2 are MNHEY and SMNVEV (reference sequence). The V and J ends lost 4 bases and 5 bases, in that order; junction bases with no gene match: 6. This CDR3 has 15 residues. The CDR3 DNA follows: TGTGCCAGCAGTTGGATAGCGGGGGGGCAGGAGACCCAGTACTTC. As protein: CASSWIAGGQETQYF.

Comment on this clonotype: A read error may explain this, as a much larger clone is one base away. J is TRBJ1-1 and V is TRBV7-6; D is ambiguous. This CDR3 is built from 14 residues. The germline V gene has CDR1 SGHVS and CDR2 FNYEAQ. Trimming left V 1 base short and J 4 bases short, with 10 bases between. The CDR3 spells CASSLVWGSTEAFF. DNA for the CDR3: TGTGCCAGCAGCTTAGTATGGGGTAGCACTGAAGCTTTCTTT.

This chain uses TRBV11-1 with TRBJ1-6; D unclear. The V and J ends lost 6 bases and 5 bases respectively, with 11 bases between them. The CDR3 covers 14 residues. The germline gives CDR1 SGHAT, CDR2 FQDESV (reference sequence). The CDR3 here is CASSRTGNNSPLHF. Here the CDR3 DNA reads TGTGCCAGCAGTAGGACCGGGAATAATTCACCCCTCCACTTT.

This clonotype was counted many times. The chain's CDR3 is CASTTPGQYNQPQHF. Written as DNA, the CDR3 is TGTGCCAGTACCACCCCAGGACAGTACAATCAGCCCCAGCATTTT. The J gene is TRBJ1-5, the V gene TRBV19; perhaps TRBD1 as D (6 bases). This CDR3 spans 15 amino acids. Germline CDR1 LNHDA, CDR2 SQIVND (reference sequence). V was shortened by 7 bases and J by 3 bases, with 16 bases between the two germline ends.